This T cell receptor (beta chain) stems from a study of identical twins. Study outcomes and limitations: Cross-sectional statistical analysis, not tracking of the same donors, underpinned the conclusions. Fewer insertions characterized abundant cord blood beta clonotypes, whereas memory repertoires showed none. Monozygotic twin pairs showed more out-of-frame TCR alpha sharing than models estimated.

This clonotype was seen many times. Its specificity is unknown. V lost 5 bases, J lost 0 bases, and 13 bases lay in between. There are 15 residues in the CDR3. Germline V CDR1 and CDR2: PRHDT, FYEKMQ (reference sequence). In TCRdb, the 5' RACE reads were re-called with MiXCR into one record per CDR3 protein. This sample has about 900,000 distinct CDR3 sequences; more than 9% occur once, and the top ten carry around 1.6%. The sample also formed part of further work on yellow fever vaccine responses in identical twins.

The V gene is TRBV13, the J gene TRBJ1-1; D gene unclear. This TCR was recovered from a woman younger than 35 in good health. The sequenced sample was PBMCs. The CDR3 bases are TGTGCCAGCAGCATGCTGGAAGACATGAACACTGAAGCTTTCTTT. Translated: CASSMLEDMNTEAFF.